The next 31 T cell receptor beta chains were all read from a single sample in a study of blood T cells in healthy people across ages. For the second PCR, which ran for 7 to 11 cycles, a sample-barcoded 5' primer and a J-beta primer mix were used. Using its own MiXCR run on the 5' RACE reads, TCRdb lists one record per CDR3 protein. The sample has around 2 million distinct CDR3 sequences, around 42% seen once. Material for sequencing was blood. The receptor source for this set is a human donor in good health.

The rearrangement joins TRBV4-1 to TRBJ2-7; 7 bases are a match to TRBD2. V dropped 2 bases and J dropped 6; count of bases not matched to a gene: 10. The CDR3 is made up of 15 amino acids. Per germline, CDR1 MGHRA and CDR2 YSYEKL. CDR3 sequence: CASSQLRLAFSEQYF. For the CDR3, the DNA is TGCGCCAGCAGCCAATTGCGACTAGCATTTTCCGAGCAGTACTTC.

This clonotype was counted only a few times. The CDR3 DNA reads TGTGCCAGCAGCCACTACCAGGTAGCTGGGGATGGCTACACCTTC. This sequence encodes CASSHYQVAGDGYTF. V usage is TRBV7-2 and J usage is TRBJ1-2; D is uncertain. The germline V gene has CDR1 SGHTA and CDR2 FQGNSA. There are 15 residues in the CDR3. V gave up 5 bases and J gave up 6 bases, with 19 bases separating them.

This clonotype was seen a handful of times. V gene TRBV5-5 combines with J gene TRBJ1-5; weak D call: TRBD1 (6 bases). The CDR3 is made up of 14 amino acids. CDR1 and CDR2 (germline): SGHKS, YYEKEE (reference sequence). V lost 2 bases and J 5 bases, leaving 11 bases between the germline ends. The CDR3 sequence: CASSFYGGDQPQHF. The CDR3 nucleotides read TGTGCCAGCAGCTTCTACGGGGGCGATCAGCCCCAGCATTTT. Full variable domain (remainder filled in from reference TRBV5-5 and TRBJ1-5): DAGVTQSPTHLIKTRGQQVTLRCSPISGHKSVSWYQQVLGQGPQFIFQYYEKEERGRGNFPDRFSARQFPNYSSELNVNALLLGDSALYLCASSFYGGDQPQHFGDGTRLSIL.

The chain combines TRBV12-3 or TRBV12-4 with TRBJ1-5; D is unresolved. The CDR3 contains 12 residues. V was cut by 1 base and J by 11 bases, with 9 bases left in between. The CDR3 bases are TGTGCCAGCAGTTTAGAGGCGAAGGCCCAGCATTTT. Its protein is CASSLEAKAQHF.

This chain links TRBV7-2 with TRBJ2-7; TRBD1 matches at 7 bases. The CDR3 extends over 15 amino acids. Unmatched junction bases numbered 10, after V lost 4 bases and J lost 4 bases. Germline V gene data show CDR1 as SGHTA and CDR2 as FQGNSA. The CDR3 spells CASSSRTGPPYEQYF. CDR3 coding DNA: TGTGCCAGCAGCTCGAGGACAGGCCCGCCTTACGAGCAGTACTTC.

The chain has TRBV20-1 and TRBJ2-7, with 9 bases matching TRBD1. The junction had 8 bases not matched to a gene; V was cut back by 6 bases and J by 2 bases. The CDR3 contains 14 residues. CDR1 and CDR2 (germline): DFQATT, SNEGSKA (reference sequence). CDR3: CSAQNRDRAYEQYF. CDR3 sequence (DNA): TGCAGTGCACAAAACCGGGACAGGGCCTACGAGCAGTACTTC.

There are a few counts of this clonotype. One end of the junction does not line up with germline, which may come from a read error. The chain recombines TRBV4-1 with TRBJ1-2, with TRBD1 identical over 7 bases. CDR1 is MGHRA, CDR2 YSYEKL, per germline. This CDR3 is built from 15 residues. Here the CDR3 reads CASSQDGTDLYGYTF. CDR3 nucleotides: TGCGCCAGCAGTCAAGACGGGACAGACCTATATGGCTACACCTTC.

V is TRBV9 and J is TRBJ2-1; a weak D match, TRBD1 (7 bases). Germline V gives CDR1 SGDLS, CDR2 YYNGEE. This CDR3 spans 15 amino acids. Trimming shortened V by 6 bases and J by 5 bases, and 18 bases separated the two germline ends. The CDR3 region has the DNA TGTGCCAGCACGGAGGGGGCTAGCCCCAACAATGAGCAGTTCTTC. Protein: CASTEGASPNNEQFF. Full variable domain (outside the CDR3, taken from reference TRBV9 and TRBJ2-1): DSGVTQTPKHLITATGQRVTLRCSPRSGDLSVYWYQQSLDQGLQFLIQYYNGEERAKGNILERFSAQQFPDLHSELNLSSLELGDSALYFCASTEGASPNNEQFFGPGTRLTVL.

This clonotype occurred a few times. The junction departs from germline at one end; a sequencing error may be responsible. The chain employs TRBV27 and TRBJ2-6; no firm D call. The CDR3 length is 19 residues. Germline V gene lookup returns CDR1 MNHEY and CDR2 SMNVEV (reference sequence). CDR3 nucleotide sequence: TGTGCCGGCAGACTCCGCCGAGGCAGCAGTTTACTTGGGGCCAACGTCCTGACTTTC. Residues: CAGRLRRGSSLLGANVLTF.

This clonotype has only a few counts. The CDR3, as DNA: TGCAGTGTTACAAGGGCAGGGGATAACTATGGCTACACCTTC. Residues: CSVTRAGDNYGYTF. J is TRBJ1-2 and V is TRBV20-1; D might be TRBD1 (6 bases). This CDR3 spans 14 amino acids. Per germline, CDR1 DFQATT and CDR2 SNEGSKA (reference sequence). The V end lost 7 bases, the J end lost 1 base, and 16 bases lay between the germline ends.

This clonotype appeared a few times. The chain employs TRBV6-1 and TRBJ1-2; D unclear. The CDR3 runs to 18 residues. Between the trimmed V and J ends, which lost 2 bases and 4 bases, there was a span of 23 bases. Germline lookup yields CDR1 MNHNS and CDR2 SASEGT. The CDR3 DNA reads as TGTGCCAGCAGTGAAAGCGTGGCAGTTCTTCGACGGGGCTATGGCTACACCTTC. Its translation: CASSESVAVLRRGYGYTF.

V usage is TRBV13 and J usage is TRBJ2-7, with 9 bases aligning to TRBD1. J gave up 0 bases and V 5 bases, and 8 bases lay outside the gene matches. The CDR3 extends over 16 amino acids. Germline-derived CDR1 and CDR2 are PRHDT and FYEKMQ (reference sequence). DNA for the CDR3: TGTGCCAGCAGCCCATTTCGGGACAGGGCCTCCTACGAGCAGTACTTC. This sequence encodes CASSPFRDRASYEQYF. Supplemented by reference TRBV13 and TRBJ2-7, the full variable domain reads AAGVIQSPRHLIKEKRETATLKCYPIPRHDTVYWYQQGPGQDPQFLISFYEKMQSDKGSIPDRFSAQQFSDYHSELNMSSLELGDSALYFCASSPFRDRASYEQYFGPGTRLTVT.

The genes are TRBV10-3 and TRBJ1-1, with 7 bases that match TRBD1. The CDR3 is 13 amino acids. CDR1 and CDR2 from the germline V gene are ENHRY and SYGVKD. V lost 2 bases and J lost 5; bases outside the gene matches: 2. CDR3 bases: TGTGCCATCAGTGAGAGGGGGCAGACTGAAGCTTTCTTT. Translating it yields CAISERGQTEAFF.

There are many counts of this clonotype. This chain links TRBV7-3 with TRBJ1-2; 7 bases agree with TRBD1. In germline, CDR1 is SGHTA, CDR2 FQGTGA. This CDR3 has 13 residues. J lost 8 bases, V lost 5 bases, and 8 bases had no gene match. CDR3 residues: CASSPTGSIGYTF. The CDR3 nucleotides are TGTGCCAGCAGCCCGACAGGGAGTATAGGCTACACCTTC.

This clonotype was picked up a small number of times. The rearrangement links TRBV29-1 to TRBJ2-1, with 11 bases that match TRBD2. With V trimmed by 8 bases and J by 3 bases, 12 bases remained unmatched. CDR1 and CDR2 from the germline V gene are SQVTM and ANQGSEA. The CDR3 consists of 16 residues. The CDR3 sequence: CSIGTSGGPYYNEQFF. DNA for the CDR3: TGCAGCATAGGTACTAGCGGGGGACCATACTACAATGAGCAGTTCTTC.

The chain uses TRBV5-6 and TRBJ2-7; TRBD1 is a possible D gene (6 bases). The CDR3 loop spans 14 amino acids. Germline V gives CDR1 SGHDT, CDR2 YYEEEE. V lost 7 bases and J lost 0, with 14 bases in between. The CDR3 spells CASAAAGASYEQYF. CDR3 DNA: TGTGCCAGCGCGGCCGCAGGGGCCTCCTACGAGCAGTACTTC.

This clonotype was counted only a few times. This chain links TRBV7-2 with TRBJ2-7, with TRBD1 as a possible D gene (5 bases). The V end was cut by 3 bases, the J end by 2 bases, with 14 bases between. The CDR3 is 15 amino acids. In germline, CDR1 is SGHTA, CDR2 FQGNSA. CDR3 loop: CASSFPTEMTYEQYF. The CDR3 DNA follows: TGTGCCAGCAGCTTCCCGACAGAGATGACCTACGAGCAGTACTTC.

The V call is TRBV5-1, the J call TRBJ1-5; D is uncertain. Between the trimmed V and J ends, which lost 4 bases and 1 base, there was a span of 15 bases. The CDR3 is made up of 16 amino acids. CDR1 is SGHRS and CDR2 is YFSETQ in the germline V gene. CDR3 DNA sequence: TGCGCCAGCAGCCCGGGGTGGGGAGGGAGCAATCAGCCCCAGCATTTT. Translation gives CASSPGWGGSNQPQHF.

This chain connects TRBV24-1 to TRBJ1-2; unclear D gene. The CDR3 has 14 amino acids. The germline V gene encodes CDR1 KGHDR and CDR2 SFDVKD. Trimming pared 4 bases from V and 4 bases from J, leaving 12 bases between. The CDR3 region is CATSEGRESYGYTF. For the CDR3, the DNA is TGTGCCACCAGTGAAGGGAGAGAATCCTATGGCTACACCTTC.

The chain carries TRBV10-3 and TRBJ1-6; D is undetermined. CDR1 and CDR2 (germline): ENHRY, SYGVKD. The CDR3 length is 16 residues. Trimming removed 4 bases from V and 2 bases from J, with 12 bases in between. The chain's CDR3 is CAISAEGFTYNSPLHF. CDR3 coding DNA: TGTGCCATCAGTGCAGAGGGTTTCACCTATAATTCACCCCTCCACTTT.

This clonotype was counted a few times. The chain recombines TRBV4-2 with TRBJ1-2, with a possible D match to TRBD1 (5 bases). Germline V gene lookup returns CDR1 LGHNA and CDR2 YNFKEQ. The CDR3 is 14 amino acids. V was shortened by 0 bases and J by 3 bases, with 8 bases between the two germline ends. The CDR3 nucleotides read TGTGCCAGCAGCCAAGAGTCCAGGGACTATGGCTACACCTTC. Translation gives CASSQESRDYGYTF.

The rearrangement links TRBV28 to TRBJ2-5; D is uncertain. Trimming removed 3 bases at V and 5 bases at J, with 10 bases between. The CDR3 runs to 13 residues. Germline CDR1 MDHEN, CDR2 SYDVKM. CDR3 sequence: CASSFSGIETQYF. DNA of the CDR3: TGTGCCAGCAGTTTTTCAGGAATTGAGACCCAGTACTTC.

For this clonotype: One junction end disagrees with the germline gene, perhaps due to a read error. The chain has TRBV5-8 and TRBJ2-5; D is uncertain. This CDR3 spans 13 amino acids. Germline CDR1 is SGHTS and CDR2 is YDEGEE. This chain's CDR3 is CASGLVLVETQYF. CDR3 in DNA: TGTGCCAGCGGCTTGGTTTTAGTAGAGACCCAGTACTTC.

This clonotype was detected ten times or more. The gene calls are TRBV15 and TRBJ2-5, with D maybe TRBD1 (6 bases). This CDR3 has 17 residues. V lost 5 bases to trimming and J lost 1 base, with 20 bases between them. Germline CDR1 reads LNHNV; CDR2 reads YYDKDF (reference sequence). The DNA for the CDR3 is TGTGCCACCAGCGGAAAATCCCGGCAGGGGTTCCAAGAGACCCAGTACTTC. It translates to CATSGKSRQGFQETQYF.

The chain uses TRBV4-2 and TRBJ2-5; 8 bases line up with TRBD2. The CDR3 length is 15 residues. Per the germline V gene, CDR1 is LGHNA and CDR2 is YNFKEQ. Trimming took 1 base from V and 5 from J; bases not matched to a gene: 6. The CDR3 here is CASSQVLAEQETQYF. In DNA form, the CDR3 reads TGTGCCAGCAGCCAAGTACTAGCGGAGCAGGAGACCCAGTACTTC.

A single count supports this clonotype. The chain uses TRBV5-5 and TRBJ2-1; D unresolved. CDR3 length: 13 amino acids. From germline, CDR1 is SGHKS and CDR2 YYEKEE (reference sequence). Trimming took off 4 bases at V and 6 bases at J, with 11 bases between the two ends. CDR3 residues: CASSPTFGNEQFF. The CDR3 DNA sequence: TGTGCCAGCAGCCCAACTTTCGGCAATGAGCAGTTCTTC.

The chain uses TRBV5-4 and TRBJ2-3; weak D call: TRBD2 (6 bases). V lost 0 bases to trimming and J lost 5 bases, with 16 bases between them. Per the germline V gene, CDR1 is SGHNT and CDR2 is YYREEE (reference sequence). The CDR3 runs 16 residues. The DNA of the CDR3 is TGTGCCAGCAGCTTGGATGGTGCGGGGAGAGGAGATACGCAGTATTTT. Translating gives CASSLDGAGRGDTQYF.

This chain joins TRBV4-2 and TRBJ2-7; weak D call: TRBD2 (5 bases). Germline CDR1 and CDR2: LGHNA and YNFKEQ. The CDR3 contains 16 residues. V lost 4 bases and J lost 0, with 16 bases in between. The CDR3 DNA reads TGTGCCAGCAGCCTCGACGGGCGGGCGAGCTCCTACGAGCAGTACTTC. Amino acid sequence: CASSLDGRASSYEQYF.

On this clonotype itself: One end of the junction varies from germline; a read error may be responsible. The chain is built from TRBV4-1 and TRBJ2-1; D gene ambiguous. Germline-derived CDR1 and CDR2 are MGHRA and YSYEKL. There are 12 residues in the CDR3. The CDR3 DNA follows: TGCGCCAGCAGCCAGTCTGGAGAACTCTGTATATTC. This gives the protein CASSQSGELCIF.

A remark on this clonotype: Relative to the germline gene, one junction end is altered; a read error may explain this. The genes are TRBV3-1 and TRBJ2-3; 9 bases match TRBD2. There are 16 residues in the CDR3. Germline CDR1 and CDR2: LGHDT and YNNKEL (reference sequence). As DNA, the CDR3 is TGTGCCAGCAGCCAAGTCGGACTAGCGCGCACGGATACGCAGTATTTT. This encodes CASSQVGLARTDTQYF.

Of note for this clonotype: A read error may account for a junction end that differs from germline. The V call is TRBV24-1, the J call TRBJ2-4, with D possibly matching TRBD2 (6 bases). The CDR3 contains 14 residues. Germline V gene data show CDR1 as KGHDR and CDR2 as SFDVKD. The CDR3 DNA reads as TGTGCCACCAGGGATTTGCGAAGAGGAGGGATTCAGTACTTC. Translated: CATRDLRRGGIQYF.